The 21 T cell receptor beta chains below were found in one sample sequenced in a study of T-cell memory formation after mild COVID-19. TCRdb analysed the 5' RACE reads with MiXCR anew, one entry per CDR3 protein. The data contain roughly 49,000 distinct CDR3 sequences, 25% to 35% of them seen just once; the ten biggest clones take up around 45%. The sample comprised PBMCs or a T cell subset sorted from them (not recorded which). These TCRs come from a man between 18 and 29 years old who had mild COVID-19 (a few samples of this study predate the infection). Cell type and time point are not known.

V gene TRBV12-3 or TRBV12-4 combines with J gene TRBJ1-4; tentatively, D is TRBD1 (5 bases). This CDR3 contains 16 residues. V lost 4 bases and J lost 4, with 16 bases in between. For the CDR3, the DNA is TGTGCCAGCAGTTCTGGATTCGGGGCGGATAATGAAAAACTGTTTTTT. Translating it yields CASSSGFGADNEKLFF.

CDR3 in amino acids: CASSFLGGPNEQFF. DNA for the CDR3: TGTGCCAGCAGCTTTCTCGGGGGACCCAATGAGCAGTTCTTC. The J gene is TRBJ2-1, the V gene TRBV7-9, with D perhaps matching TRBD2 (6 bases). The germline gives CDR1 SEHNR, CDR2 FQNEAQ (reference sequence). The CDR3 loop spans 14 amino acids. V lost 3 bases and J 6 bases, leaving 12 bases between the germline ends.

The chain employs TRBV24-1 and TRBJ2-5; possible D gene TRBD1, 6 bases. Germline V gene lookup returns CDR1 KGHDR and CDR2 SFDVKD. The CDR3 consists of 13 residues. V shed 9 bases and J shed 0 bases, with 10 bases lying between them. The CDR3 region is CATRWDNQETQYF. The CDR3 DNA reads TGTGCCACCCGCTGGGACAACCAAGAGACCCAGTACTTC.

This clonotype was observed a few times. The chain employs TRBV5-1 and TRBJ2-3, with a tentative D call TRBD2 (5 bases). This CDR3 has 15 amino acids. CDR1 SGHRS and CDR2 YFSETQ come from the germline V gene. V gave up 0 bases and J gave up 3 bases, with 11 bases separating them. CDR3 amino acids: CASSLGFAGTDTQYF. The CDR3, as DNA: TGCGCCAGCAGCTTGGGATTTGCGGGTACAGATACGCAGTATTTT.

In this sample, this clonotype turned up a few times. This chain uses TRBV7-6 with TRBJ1-6; D not certain. The V end lost 5 bases, the J end lost 4 bases, and 12 bases lay between the germline ends. Per the germline V gene, CDR1 is SGHVS and CDR2 is FNYEAQ. The CDR3 is 15 amino acids. The CDR3 DNA is TGTGCCAGCAGCCCCCGGACCGATTATAATTCACCCCTCCACTTT. It codes for CASSPRTDYNSPLHF.

The chain joins TRBV29-1 to TRBJ2-5, with 8 bases aligning to TRBD1. J gave up 5 bases and V 1 base, and 21 bases lay outside the gene matches. Germline loops: CDR1 SQVTM, CDR2 ANQGSEA. CDR3 length equals 19 residues. In DNA, the CDR3 is TGCAGCGTTGAAGTTACCGGGACAGGACCTGCCAAGCGACTGGAGACCCAGTACTTC. It encodes CSVEVTGTGPAKRLETQYF. The whole variable domain, filled in from reference TRBV29-1 and TRBJ2-5, reads SAVISQKPSRDICQRGTSLTIQCQVDSQVTMMFWYRQQPGQSLTLIATANQGSEATYESGFVIDKFPISRPNLTFSTLTVSNMSPEDSSIYLCSVEVTGTGPAKRLETQYFGPGTRLLVL.

This clonotype has just a few counts. The chain recombines TRBV12-3 or TRBV12-4 with TRBJ2-7; the D gene could be TRBD1 or TRBD2 (5 bases each). Trimming removed 7 bases at V and 0 bases at J, with 16 bases between. The CDR3 has 15 amino acids. The CDR3 coding sequence is TGTGCCAGCACCTTACGGGGCCTCAGCTCCTACGAGCAGTACTTC. This gives the protein CASTLRGLSSYEQYF.

V usage is TRBV6-2 or TRBV6-3 and J usage is TRBJ1-5; a possible D gene is TRBD1 (5 bases). Germline CDR1 reads MNHEY; CDR2 reads SVGEGT. The CDR3 is 15 residues long. Trimming took 3 bases from V and 3 from J, leaving 12 bases between them. CDR3: CASSYRQTNNQPQHF. The DNA of the CDR3 is TGTGCCAGCAGTTATCGACAGACCAACAATCAGCCCCAGCATTTT.

The chain recombines TRBV2 with TRBJ1-2; D possibly corresponds to TRBD1 (5 bases). Trimming removed 7 bases at V and 8 bases at J, with 17 bases between. The CDR3 has 13 residues. CDR1 SNHLY and CDR2 FYNNEI come from the germline V gene. The DNA for the CDR3 is TGTGCCAGCAACGAGGGACGGGAACTAGGCTACACCTTC. Protein product: CASNEGRELGYTF.

This clonotype turned up a few times. The J gene is TRBJ2-7, the V gene TRBV11-2; no clear D gene. V was shortened by 5 bases and J by 3 bases, with 14 bases between the two germline ends. The germline gives CDR1 SGHAT, CDR2 FQNNGV. The CDR3 totals 14 residues. CDR3 protein: CASSQPEQSYEQYV. DNA for the CDR3: TGTGCCAGCAGCCAGCCCGAACAGAGCTACGAGCAGTACGTC.

The chain uses TRBV27 and TRBJ2-1; a weak D match, TRBD1 (6 bases). The germline gives CDR1 MNHEY, CDR2 SMNVEV (reference sequence). Trimming pared 1 base from V and 4 bases from J, leaving 11 bases between. This CDR3 is 15 amino acids long. The CDR3 spells CASSLWGHGYNEQFF. The CDR3, as DNA: TGTGCCAGCAGTTTATGGGGGCACGGATACAATGAGCAGTTCTTC.

This clonotype was seen only a few times. The gene calls are TRBV6-2 or TRBV6-3 and TRBJ1-5; 7 bases agree with TRBD1. V was pared by 4 bases and J by 5 bases, with 8 bases of the junction left unmatched. The CDR3 sequence is 15 residues long. The germline gives CDR1 MNHEY, CDR2 SVGEGT. CDR3 residues: CASSSPTGWYQPQHF. CDR3 bases: TGTGCCAGCAGTTCCCCGACAGGGTGGTATCAGCCCCAGCATTTT.

The rearrangement uses TRBV24-1 and TRBJ2-3, with D unclear. The CDR3 is 15 amino acids. Germline V lookup: CDR1 KGHDR, CDR2 SFDVKD. V dropped 4 bases and J dropped 2 bases, with 12 bases sitting between them. The CDR3 reads CATSDSPRPTDTQYF. CDR3 in DNA: TGTGCCACCAGTGACAGTCCACGCCCCACAGATACGCAGTATTTT.

This clonotype was recorded once. The gene calls are TRBV20-1 and TRBJ2-7, with D tentatively TRBD1 (7 bases). The CDR3 sequence is 15 residues long. Germline V CDR1 and CDR2: DFQATT, SNEGSKA (reference sequence). The ends were cut back, 5 bases at V and 4 bases at J, with 21 bases in the middle. CDR3 amino acids: CSAALWRDSSYEQYV. The CDR3 DNA is TGCAGTGCTGCCCTATGGCGGGACAGTTCTTACGAGCAGTACGTC.

This clonotype came up a few times. The genes are TRBV7-9 and TRBJ2-7, with 8 bases fitting TRBD1. The germline V gene has CDR1 SEHNR and CDR2 FQNEAQ (reference sequence). Trimming cost V 5 bases and J 2 bases; bases outside gene matches: 8. The CDR3 runs 15 residues. The CDR3 DNA is TGTGCCAGCAGCCCCAGGGACAGGCTCGCCTACGAGCAGTACTTC. It translates to CASSPRDRLAYEQYF.

The chain recombines TRBV7-9 with TRBJ2-1; D may be TRBD2 (6 bases). Germline assignment: CDR1 SEHNR and CDR2 FQNEAQ (reference sequence). The CDR3 is 13 residues long. Trimming shortened V by 11 bases and J by 5 bases, and 16 bases separated the two germline ends. CDR3 protein: CAPEGRTNNEQFF. In nucleotides, the CDR3 is TGTGCCCCGGAGGGGAGAACAAACAATGAGCAGTTCTTC.

This clonotype was seen only a few times. The genes are TRBV15 and TRBJ2-5; 7 nucleotides match TRBD2. Trimming at V came to 3 bases and at J to 5 bases, leaving 3 bases not matched to a gene. This CDR3 comprises 13 residues. CDR1 is LNHNV, CDR2 YYDKDF, per germline (reference sequence). The CDR3 DNA reads TGTGCCACCAGCAGGAGGGACTACGAGACCCAGTACTTC. It codes for CATSRRDYETQYF.

The chain joins TRBV4-1 to TRBJ1-2, with D tentatively TRBD1 (5 bases). The V gene's germline CDR1 is MGHRA and CDR2 YSYEKL. Trimming removed 1 base from V and 4 bases from J, with 13 bases in between. The CDR3 length is 15 residues. CDR3 residues: CASSQGDSGGYGYTF. In DNA form, the CDR3 reads TGCGCCAGCAGCCAAGGGGACTCCGGCGGCTATGGCTACACCTTC.

This clonotype occurred a few times. This sequence joins TRBV29-1 and TRBJ2-5; D may be TRBD1 (5 bases). CDR1 and CDR2 (germline): SQVTM, ANQGSEA. Trimming stripped 7 bases from V and 4 bases from J, with 22 bases between. The CDR3 length is 15 residues. CDR3 loop: CSAASPAGLGETQYF. Written as DNA, the CDR3 is TGCAGCGCCGCTTCGCCGGCAGGGCTTGGAGAGACCCAGTACTTC.

This chain links TRBV4-1 with TRBJ2-7; D is possibly TRBD1 or TRBD2 (5 bases each). Germline CDR1 and CDR2: MGHRA and YSYEKL. The V end was cut by 3 bases, the J end by 3 bases, with 15 bases between. The CDR3 consists of 15 residues. DNA for the CDR3: TGCGCCAGCAGCCAGGGCCCCCGGGACGGCTACGAGCAGTACTTC. It yields the protein CASSQGPRDGYEQYF.

The chain carries TRBV12-3 or TRBV12-4 and TRBJ1-6; perhaps TRBD1 as D (5 bases). The CDR3 contains 14 residues. Trimming shortened V by 4 bases and J by 9 bases, and 13 bases separated the two germline ends. CDR3 amino acids: CASSSTGSFSPLHF. The CDR3 DNA follows: TGTGCCAGCAGTTCTACAGGTTCCTTTTCACCCCTCCACTTT.